This is a list of T cell receptor beta chains from one sample in a study of T-cell reconstitution after alpha-beta-depleted transplantation in children. TCRdb ran MiXCR on the PCR reads and lists one entry per CDR3 protein. The sample shows a few hundred thousand distinct CDR3 sequences, just over 20% of them seen only once. This specimen was PBMCs from the stem cell graft donor, taken from the stem cell graft. All receptors derive from a human donor who donated a stem cell graft to a child with acute myeloid leukemia. Each CDR3 is given with its conserved first and last residue. Each record gives: V gene, clone size, CDR3 protein. Size is stated for part of the rows, as once, few or many counts, or as a class when the clone is expanded.

>TRBV20-1|many
CSARDRKREGRTGELFF
>TRBV3-1|-
CASSQVDQPQFF
>TRBV12-3/TRBV12-4|-
CASSLGQAGAHQPQHF
>TRBV5-1|few
CASSLPGKKNEQYF
>TRBV25-1|few
CASSQAESSYNEQFF
>TRBV12-3/TRBV12-4|-
CASSFQGLPTYEQYF
>TRBV15|few
CATSPRTGNTIYF
>TRBV4-3|-
CASSQDVVVRGLQETQYF
>TRBV6-4|few
CASSENSGSTDTQYF
>TRBV13|many
CASRRTGVDEKLFF
>TRBV20-1|few
CSAPRGTSTGELFF
>TRBV7-6|-
CASSLIQGANLYEQFF
>TRBV28|-
CASSFGHRGTDTQYF
>TRBV7-6|-
CASSLDSDNRDGYTF
>TRBV24-1|-
CATSEPGYYEQYF
>TRBV29-1|-
CSVAETGAYYEQYF
>TRBV20-1|many
CSPRPGSYNEQFF
>TRBV12-3/TRBV12-4|-
CASSNGLENTEAFF
>TRBV5-1|many
CASSLRTGNEQFF
>TRBV11-2|few
CASSLGTSGTDNEQFF
>TRBV5-6|few
CARSRTLEAFF
>TRBV4-3|many
CASSPAGGGGFSNEQFF
>TRBV2|-
CASRIGLARTDTQYF
>TRBV29-1|few
CSVLTVSSEQYF
>TRBV29-1|many
CSVTLTGMGNQPQHF
>TRBV10-3|-
CAISEAGQGPDTQYF
>TRBV12-3/TRBV12-4|-
CASSMDRNSNQPQHF
>TRBV11-1|-
CASSLDDWGVATNEKLFF
>TRBV20-1|-
CSASGYRATEAFF
>TRBV20-1|-
CSAEQFGGGSSYNSPLHF
>TRBV7-9|few
CASKSGTSVRQFF
>TRBV28|-
CASSPLGGLSTNEKLFF
>TRBV11-2|-
CASSLGTGGAGVRYEQYF
>TRBV10-3|few
CAISLAGVTPTDTQYF
>TRBV11-3|-
CASSERGKASYNEQFF
>TRBV20-1|few
CSARGPTSNQPQHF
>TRBV20-1|-
CSARPVSGFYEQFF
>TRBV11-2|-
CASSPETGGRNTGELFF
>TRBV28|few
CASRSDSNEQFF
>TRBV20-1|many
CSAPGTLDSPLHF